The clone carrying this T cell receptor (beta chain) was seen only once. Its cognate antigen is unknown. Per the germline V gene, CDR1 is SGHRS and CDR2 is YFSETQ. This CDR3 comprises 15 residues. V lost 4 bases to trimming and J lost 5 bases, with 19 bases between them. The data belong to a study of blood T cells in healthy people across ages. Every sample had a minimum of 6 million PBMCs isolated. Regarding the study as a whole: The study found more naive CD4+ cells and higher diversity in long-lived than aged donors.

A second roughly 6 to 12 cycle PCR used barcoded and J-beta primers. Every cDNA molecule bore a tag from a template-switch adaptor containing 12 random nucleotides. TCRdb re-analysed the 5' RACE reads in MiXCR, keeping a single row per CDR3 protein. Of about 1.4 million distinct CDR3 sequences in the sample, approximately 59% are singletons; the top ten hold under 8.5%. The receptor comes from a man in his late teens or twenties in good health. Sequencing was done on a sample of blood. The chain recombines TRBV5-1 with TRBJ2-7; maybe TRBD1 (6 bases). The CDR3 sequence: CASSSARGPPDEQYF. The CDR3 DNA sequence: TGCGCCAGCAGCAGCGCCAGGGGACCCCCTGACGAGCAGTACTTC.